This TCR beta chain is from a study of CD8 T cells in ankylosing spondylitis. Broader study findings: Apparently characteristic of ankylosing spondylitis blood was a TCR beta motif (about eight highly homologous variants). Enrichment of disease-linked clones was reportedly significant in matched ankylosing spondylitis synovial fluid. Disease-linked clones had a CD8+ phenotype and relatively low frequency in peripheral blood.

The table lists this clonotype with a few counts. Its antigen is unknown. The CDR3 loop spans 14 amino acids. Germline lookup yields CDR1 SGHTA and CDR2 FQGNSA. Trimming shortened V by 3 bases and J by 4 bases, and 13 bases separated the two germline ends. Construction of TCR beta libraries was performed using quantitative 5'-RACE with molecular barcodes. TCRdb passed the 5' RACE reads through MiXCR, listing each CDR3 protein once. The data show about 92,000 distinct CDR3 sequences, roughly 8.8% seen once. The V and J genes are TRBV7-2 and TRBJ2-7, with D perhaps TRBD1 (6 bases). The clonotype was recovered from a male donor with ankylosing spondylitis or in good health (not recorded which). Sequencing input: blood, either unsorted or a sorted T cell fraction (not recorded which). DNA of the CDR3: TGTGCCAGCAGCTTCGGACAGACACGTTACGAGCAGTACTTC. Translating it yields CASSFGQTRYEQYF.